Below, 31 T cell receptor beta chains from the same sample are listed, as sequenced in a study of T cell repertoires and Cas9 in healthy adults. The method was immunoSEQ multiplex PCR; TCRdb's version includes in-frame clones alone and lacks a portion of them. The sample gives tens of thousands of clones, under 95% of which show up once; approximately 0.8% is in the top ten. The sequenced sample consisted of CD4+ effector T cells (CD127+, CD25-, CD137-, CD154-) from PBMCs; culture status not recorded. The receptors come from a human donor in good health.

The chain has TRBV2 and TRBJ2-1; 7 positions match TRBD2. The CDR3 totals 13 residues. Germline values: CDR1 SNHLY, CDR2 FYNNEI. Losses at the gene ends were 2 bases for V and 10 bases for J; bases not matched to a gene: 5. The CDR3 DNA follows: TGTGCCAGCAGTGAACGACTAGCCCTCGAGCAGTTCTTC. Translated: CASSERLALEQFF.

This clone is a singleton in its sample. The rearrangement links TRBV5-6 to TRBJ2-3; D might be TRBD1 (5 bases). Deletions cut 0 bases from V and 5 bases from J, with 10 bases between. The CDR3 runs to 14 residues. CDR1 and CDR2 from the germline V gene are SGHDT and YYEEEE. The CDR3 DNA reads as TGTGCCAGCAGCTTGGTGGGCAGGGTAGATACGCAGTATTTT. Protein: CASSLVGRVDTQYF.

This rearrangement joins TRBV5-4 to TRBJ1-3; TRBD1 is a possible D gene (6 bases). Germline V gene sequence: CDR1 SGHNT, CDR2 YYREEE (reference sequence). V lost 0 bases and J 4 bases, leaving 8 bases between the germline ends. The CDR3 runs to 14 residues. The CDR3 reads CASSLAGQGNTIYF. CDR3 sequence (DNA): TGTGCCAGCAGCTTGGCTGGACAGGGAAACACCATATATTTT.

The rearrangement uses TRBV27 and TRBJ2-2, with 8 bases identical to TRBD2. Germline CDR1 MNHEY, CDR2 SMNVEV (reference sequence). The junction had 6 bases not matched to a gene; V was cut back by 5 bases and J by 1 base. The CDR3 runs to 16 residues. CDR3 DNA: TGTGCCAGCAGTCGAACTAGCGGAATGAACACCGGGGAGCTGTTTTTT. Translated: CASSRTSGMNTGELFF.

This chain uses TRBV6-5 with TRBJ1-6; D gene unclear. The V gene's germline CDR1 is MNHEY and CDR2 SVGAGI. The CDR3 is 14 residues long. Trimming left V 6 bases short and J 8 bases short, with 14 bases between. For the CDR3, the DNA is TGTGCCAGCAGCTACAATCAGAGGGATTCACCCCTCCACTTT. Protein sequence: CASSYNQRDSPLHF.

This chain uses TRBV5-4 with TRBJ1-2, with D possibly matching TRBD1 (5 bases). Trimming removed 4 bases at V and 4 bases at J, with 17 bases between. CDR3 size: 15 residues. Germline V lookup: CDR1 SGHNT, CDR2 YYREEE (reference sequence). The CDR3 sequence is CASSPPGTAIYGYTF. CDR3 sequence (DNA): TGTGCCAGCAGCCCTCCCGGGACGGCTATCTATGGCTACACCTTC.

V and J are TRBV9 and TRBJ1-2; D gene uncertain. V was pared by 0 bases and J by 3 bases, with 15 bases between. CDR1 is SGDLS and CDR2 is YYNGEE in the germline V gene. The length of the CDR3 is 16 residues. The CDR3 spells CASSVDPRQNYYGYTF. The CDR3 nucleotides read TGTGCCAGCAGCGTAGATCCCAGGCAGAACTACTATGGCTACACCTTC.

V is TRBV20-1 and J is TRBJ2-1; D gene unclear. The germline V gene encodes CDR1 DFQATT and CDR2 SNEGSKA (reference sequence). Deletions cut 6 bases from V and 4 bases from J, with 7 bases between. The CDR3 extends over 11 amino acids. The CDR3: CSAVAYNEQFF. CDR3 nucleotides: TGCAGTGCCGTCGCATACAATGAGCAGTTCTTC.

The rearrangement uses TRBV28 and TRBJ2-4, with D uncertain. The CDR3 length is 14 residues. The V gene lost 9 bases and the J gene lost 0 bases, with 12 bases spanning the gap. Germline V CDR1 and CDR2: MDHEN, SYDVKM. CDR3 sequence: CASRKRTAKNIQYF. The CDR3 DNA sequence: TGTGCCAGTCGGAAAAGGACAGCCAAAAACATTCAGTACTTC.

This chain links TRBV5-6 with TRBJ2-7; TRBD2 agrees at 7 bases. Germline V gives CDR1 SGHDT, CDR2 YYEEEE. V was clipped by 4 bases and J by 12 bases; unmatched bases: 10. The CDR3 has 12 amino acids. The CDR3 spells CASSLRTGLTYF. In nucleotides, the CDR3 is TGTGCCAGCAGCCTCCGGACGGGACTAACGTACTTC.

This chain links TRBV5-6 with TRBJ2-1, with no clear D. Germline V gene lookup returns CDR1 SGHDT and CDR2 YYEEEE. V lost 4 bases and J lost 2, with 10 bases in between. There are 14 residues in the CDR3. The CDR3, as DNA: TGTGCCAGCAGCCACTGGCAGACCTACAATGAGCAGTTCTTC. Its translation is CASSHWQTYNEQFF.

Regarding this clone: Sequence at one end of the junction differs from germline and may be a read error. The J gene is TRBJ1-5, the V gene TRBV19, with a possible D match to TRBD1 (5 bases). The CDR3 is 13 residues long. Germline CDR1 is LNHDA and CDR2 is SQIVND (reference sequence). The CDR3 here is CARSKGRNQPQHF. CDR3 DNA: TGTGCCAGAAGTAAGGGACGAAATCAGCCCCAGCATTTT.

This CDR3 is CASSLGWLAGETTDTQYF. Written as DNA, the CDR3 is TGTGCCAGCAGCTTAGGATGGCTAGCGGGGGAAACTACAGATACGCAGTATTTT. The chain links TRBV7-2 to TRBJ2-3, with 10 bases fitting TRBD2. The V segment lost 1 base and the J segment 3 bases; nucleotides outside the gene matches: 10. The length of the CDR3 is 18 residues. Per germline, CDR1 SGHTA and CDR2 FQGNSA. The variable domain in full, with the rest retrieved from reference TRBV7-2 and TRBJ2-3, is GAGVSQSPSNKVTEKGKDVELRCDPISGHTALYWYRQSLGQGLEFLIYFQGNSAPDKSGLPSDRFSAERTGGSVSTLTIQRTQQEDSAVYLCASSLGWLAGETTDTQYFGPGTRLTVL.

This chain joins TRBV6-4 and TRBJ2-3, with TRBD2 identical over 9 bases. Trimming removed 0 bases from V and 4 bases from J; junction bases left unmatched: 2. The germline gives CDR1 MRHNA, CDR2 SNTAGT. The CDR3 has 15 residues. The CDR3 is CASSDSSGGADTQYF. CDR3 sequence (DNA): TGTGCCAGCAGTGACTCTAGCGGGGGCGCAGATACGCAGTATTTT.

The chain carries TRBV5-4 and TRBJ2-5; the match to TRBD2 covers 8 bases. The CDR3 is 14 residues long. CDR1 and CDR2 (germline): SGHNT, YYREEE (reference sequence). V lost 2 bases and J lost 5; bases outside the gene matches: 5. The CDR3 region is CASSFAGGQETQYF. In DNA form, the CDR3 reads TGTGCCAGCAGCTTTGCGGGGGGCCAGGAGACCCAGTACTTC. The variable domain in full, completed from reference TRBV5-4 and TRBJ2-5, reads ETGVTQSPTHLIKTRGQQVTLRCSSQSGHNTVSWYQQALGQGPQFIFQYYREEENGRGNFPPRFSGLQFPNYSSELNVNALELDDSALYLCASSFAGGQETQYFGPGTRLLVL.

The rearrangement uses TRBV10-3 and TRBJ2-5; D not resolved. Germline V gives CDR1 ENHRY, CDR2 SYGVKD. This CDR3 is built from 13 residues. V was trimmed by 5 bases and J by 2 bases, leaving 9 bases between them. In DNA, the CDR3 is TGTGCCATCAGTTTGGCACAACAAGAGACCCAGTACTTC. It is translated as CAISLAQQETQYF.

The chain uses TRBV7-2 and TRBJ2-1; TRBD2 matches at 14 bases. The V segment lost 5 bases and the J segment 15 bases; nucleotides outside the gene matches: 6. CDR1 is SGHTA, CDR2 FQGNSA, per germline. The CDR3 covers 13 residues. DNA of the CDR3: TGTGCCAGCAGCGCGGGACTAGCGGGAGAAGTGTTCTTC. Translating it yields CASSAGLAGEVFF.

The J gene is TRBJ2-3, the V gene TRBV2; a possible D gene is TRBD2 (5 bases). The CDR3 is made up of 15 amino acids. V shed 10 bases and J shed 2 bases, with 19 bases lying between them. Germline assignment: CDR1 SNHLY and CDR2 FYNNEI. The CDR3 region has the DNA TGTGCCATCCTCATCCAGGACGGGGACACAGATACGCAGTATTTT. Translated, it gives CAILIQDGDTDTQYF.

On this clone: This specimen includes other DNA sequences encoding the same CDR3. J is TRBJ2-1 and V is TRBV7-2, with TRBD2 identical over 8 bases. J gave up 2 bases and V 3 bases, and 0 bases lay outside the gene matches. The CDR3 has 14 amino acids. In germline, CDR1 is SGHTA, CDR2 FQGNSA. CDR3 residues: CASSLGLAYNEQFF. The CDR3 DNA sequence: TGTGCCAGCAGCTTGGGACTAGCCTACAATGAGCAGTTCTTC.

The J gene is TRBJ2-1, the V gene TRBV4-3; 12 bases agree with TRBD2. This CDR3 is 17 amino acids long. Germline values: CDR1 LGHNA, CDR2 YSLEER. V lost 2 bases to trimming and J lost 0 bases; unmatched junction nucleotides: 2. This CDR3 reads CASSQTSGGYSYNEQFF. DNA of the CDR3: TGCGCCAGCAGCCAAACTAGCGGGGGGTACTCCTACAATGAGCAGTTCTTC.

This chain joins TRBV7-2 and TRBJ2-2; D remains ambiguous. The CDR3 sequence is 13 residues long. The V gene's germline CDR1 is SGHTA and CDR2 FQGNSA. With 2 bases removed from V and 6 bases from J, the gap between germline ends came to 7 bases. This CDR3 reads CASSLRVPGELFF. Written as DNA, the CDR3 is TGTGCCAGCAGCTTAAGGGTACCCGGGGAGCTGTTTTTT.

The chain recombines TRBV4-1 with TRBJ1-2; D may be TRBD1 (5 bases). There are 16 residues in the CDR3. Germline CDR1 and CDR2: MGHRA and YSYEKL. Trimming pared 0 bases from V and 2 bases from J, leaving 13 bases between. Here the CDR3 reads CASSQEGARRNYGYTF. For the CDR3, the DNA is TGCGCCAGCAGCCAAGAAGGGGCCAGGCGGAACTATGGCTACACCTTC.

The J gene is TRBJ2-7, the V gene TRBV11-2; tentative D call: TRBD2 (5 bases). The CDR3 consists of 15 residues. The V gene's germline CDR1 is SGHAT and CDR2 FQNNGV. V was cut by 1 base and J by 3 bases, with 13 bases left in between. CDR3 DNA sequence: TGTGCCAGCAGCTTAGGAGGGTTGGGGAACTACGAGCAGTACTTC. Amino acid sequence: CASSLGGLGNYEQYF.

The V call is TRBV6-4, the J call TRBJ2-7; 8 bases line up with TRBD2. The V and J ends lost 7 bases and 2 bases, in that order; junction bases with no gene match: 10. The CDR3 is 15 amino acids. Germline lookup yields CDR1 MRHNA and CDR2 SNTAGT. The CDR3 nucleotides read TGTGCCAGCATTTGCGCGGGAGGCCAGCCCTACGAGCAGTACGTC. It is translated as CASICAGGQPYEQYV.

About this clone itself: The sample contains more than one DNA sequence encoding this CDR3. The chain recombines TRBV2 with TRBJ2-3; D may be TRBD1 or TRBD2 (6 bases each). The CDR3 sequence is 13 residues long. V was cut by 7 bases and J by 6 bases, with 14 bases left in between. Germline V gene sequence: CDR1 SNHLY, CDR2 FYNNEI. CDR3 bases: TGTGCCAGCATTTCGGGGGCCACGGATACGCAGTATTTT. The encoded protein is CASISGATDTQYF.

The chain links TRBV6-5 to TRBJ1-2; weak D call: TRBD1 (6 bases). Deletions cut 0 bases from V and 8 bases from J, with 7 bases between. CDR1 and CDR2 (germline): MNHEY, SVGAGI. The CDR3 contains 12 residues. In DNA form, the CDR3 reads TGTGCCAGCAGTTACTCTACAGGGGGCTACACCTTC. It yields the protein CASSYSTGGYTF.

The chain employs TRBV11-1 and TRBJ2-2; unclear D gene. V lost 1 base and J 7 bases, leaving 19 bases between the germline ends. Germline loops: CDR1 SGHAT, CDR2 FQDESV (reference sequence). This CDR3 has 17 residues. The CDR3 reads CASSLGVGAPFHGELFF. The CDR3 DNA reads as TGTGCCAGCAGCTTAGGGGTCGGAGCTCCTTTTCACGGGGAGCTGTTTTTT.

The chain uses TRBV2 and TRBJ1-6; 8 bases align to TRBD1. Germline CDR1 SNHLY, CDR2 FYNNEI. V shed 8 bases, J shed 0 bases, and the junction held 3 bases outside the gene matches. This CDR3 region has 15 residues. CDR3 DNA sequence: TGTGCCAGCCAGGGGGCAAGCTCCTATAATTCACCCCTCCACTTT. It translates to CASQGASSYNSPLHF.

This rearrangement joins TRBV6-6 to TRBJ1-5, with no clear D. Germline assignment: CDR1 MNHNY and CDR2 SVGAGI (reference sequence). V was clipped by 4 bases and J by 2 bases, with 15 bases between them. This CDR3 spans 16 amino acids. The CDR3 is CASSSGREFGNQPQHF. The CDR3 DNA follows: TGTGCCAGCAGTTCCGGGCGGGAGTTTGGCAATCAGCCCCAGCATTTT.

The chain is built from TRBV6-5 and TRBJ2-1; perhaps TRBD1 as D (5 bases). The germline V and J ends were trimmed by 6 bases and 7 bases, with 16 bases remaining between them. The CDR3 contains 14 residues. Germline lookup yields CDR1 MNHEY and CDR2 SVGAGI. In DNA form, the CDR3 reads TGTGCCAGCAGAAGGATGGGGCGTACGAATGAGCAGTTCTTC. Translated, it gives CASRRMGRTNEQFF.

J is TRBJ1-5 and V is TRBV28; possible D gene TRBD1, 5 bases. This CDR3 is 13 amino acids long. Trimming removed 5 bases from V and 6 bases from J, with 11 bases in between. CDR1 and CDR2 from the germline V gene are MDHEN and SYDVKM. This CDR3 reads CASSPAQVQPQHF. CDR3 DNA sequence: TGTGCCAGCAGTCCGGCACAGGTTCAGCCCCAGCATTTT. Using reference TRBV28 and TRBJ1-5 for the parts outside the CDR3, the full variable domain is DVKVTQSSRYLVKRTGEKVFLECVQDMDHENMFWYRQDPGLGLRLIYFSYDVKMKEKGDIPEGYSVSREKKERFSLILESASTNQTSMYLCASSPAQVQPQHFGDGTRLSIL.